This T cell receptor beta chain was identified during a study of OX40 agonist ivuxolimab in advanced cancers. The CDR3 has 15 amino acids. Germline V lookup: CDR1 LNHDA, CDR2 SQIVND (reference sequence). V was clipped by 8 bases and J by 3 bases, with 19 bases between them. Produced via immunoSEQ multiplex PCR; TCRdb's table is partial and in-frame only. Of approximately 69,000 clones listed, 70% to 85% are singletons. The chain combines TRBV19 with TRBJ1-2, with no clear D. Specimen: CD4+ or CD8+ T cells sorted from blood, collected in a trial of the OX40 agonist ivuxolimab. The receptor's source is an adult with an advanced solid tumor such as melanoma, head and neck, liver or kidney cancer. CDR3 bases: TGTGCCAGTCGGTCAGAAGGCCCAGACGACTATGGCTACACCTTC. Translated: CASRSEGPDDYGYTF.